The 23 T cell receptor beta chains reported below all come from one sample, sequenced in a study of cytomegalovirus exposure and HLA in healthy donors. TCRdb's copy holds only in-frame clones and misses some; the assay was immunoSEQ multiplex PCR. Of roughly 120,000 clones in the sample, about nine tenths were seen once. The sample comprised PBMCs. All receptors derive from a man aged 18 to 29 in good health and CMV-seronegative.

This chain links TRBV9 with TRBJ2-7; 8 bases agree with TRBD2. The CDR3 is 14 amino acids. Trimming removed 4 bases from V and 3 bases from J; junction bases left unmatched: 6. Per germline, CDR1 SGDLS and CDR2 YYNGEE. CDR3 bases: TGTGCCAGCAGCCCCCGGACTAGCAGCTACGAGCAGTACTTC. The encoded protein is CASSPRTSSYEQYF.

J is TRBJ1-4 and V is TRBV19; 8 nucleotides line up with TRBD1. The CDR3 sequence is 15 residues long. The trim removed 2 bases at V and 8 bases at J, leaving 7 bases unmatched. Germline CDR1 reads LNHDA; CDR2 reads SQIVND (reference sequence). CDR3 DNA sequence: TGTGCCAGTAGTATATCGCAGGGGGCTTGGGAAAAACTGTTTTTT. Its protein is CASSISQGAWEKLFF.

The chain uses TRBV5-1 and TRBJ2-3, with 12 bases fitting TRBD2. V was pared by 0 bases and J by 4 bases, with 9 bases of the junction left unmatched. CDR1 is SGHRS, CDR2 YFSETQ, per germline. There are 18 residues in the CDR3. CDR3 coding DNA: TGCGCCAGCAGCTTGGGGACTAGCGGGGTGTGGGGTGCAGATACGCAGTATTTT. This encodes CASSLGTSGVWGADTQYF.

The rearrangement uses TRBV6-6 and TRBJ1-5; D unresolved. Trimming stripped 5 bases from V and 3 bases from J, with 8 bases between. Germline-derived CDR1 and CDR2 are MNHNY and SVGAGI (reference sequence). This CDR3 has 13 residues. CDR3 coding DNA: TGTGCCAGCAGTCAAAACAACAATCAGCCCCAGCATTTT. Translating it yields CASSQNNNQPQHF.

The chain joins TRBV27 to TRBJ2-7; 7 nucleotides agree with TRBD1. CDR1 is MNHEY, CDR2 SMNVEV, per germline (reference sequence). Trimming at V came to 6 bases and at J to 7 bases, leaving 9 bases not matched to a gene. The CDR3 extends over 13 amino acids. Here the CDR3 reads CASRFQGVREQYF. The CDR3 region has the DNA TGTGCCAGCAGGTTCCAGGGGGTGAGAGAGCAGTACTTC.

The genes are TRBV5-5 and TRBJ2-5, with a tentative D call TRBD2 (6 bases). V lost 3 bases and J 4 bases, leaving 10 bases between the germline ends. The CDR3 runs 13 residues. Per germline, CDR1 SGHKS and CDR2 YYEKEE (reference sequence). This CDR3 is CASSSPGVETQYF. The CDR3 DNA reads TGTGCCAGCAGCTCGCCGGGGGTAGAGACCCAGTACTTC.

A single count supports this clone. The V call is TRBV13, the J call TRBJ1-3; the match to TRBD1 covers 10 bases. CDR1 is PRHDT and CDR2 is FYEKMQ in the germline V gene (reference sequence). The CDR3 is 16 residues long. Trimming cost V 4 bases and J 0 bases; bases outside gene matches: 3. CDR3 in amino acids: CASSWTGGNSGNTIYF. Written as DNA, the CDR3 is TGTGCCAGCAGCTGGACAGGGGGAAACTCTGGAAACACCATATATTTT. The full variable domain, with the rest looked up from reference TRBV13 and TRBJ1-3, is AAGVIQSPRHLIKEKRETATLKCYPIPRHDTVYWYQQGPGQDPQFLISFYEKMQSDKGSIPDRFSAQQFSDYHSELNMSSLELGDSALYFCASSWTGGNSGNTIYFGEGSWLTVV.

J is TRBJ2-1 and V is TRBV5-6; 8 bases line up with TRBD1. V shed 3 bases, J shed 15 bases, and the junction held 14 bases outside the gene matches. The CDR3 is 14 residues long. Per the germline V gene, CDR1 is SGHDT and CDR2 is YYEEEE. The CDR3: CASSSERDRIDPFF. In DNA form, the CDR3 reads TGTGCCAGCAGCTCCGAACGGGACAGGATCGATCCGTTCTTC.

This clone appeared a single time. The chain links TRBV5-1 to TRBJ2-1; D possibly corresponds to TRBD2 (5 bases). Trimming took 7 bases from V and 7 from J, leaving 12 bases between them. CDR3 length: 12 amino acids. Looked up from germline, CDR1 is SGHRS and CDR2 is YFSETQ. CDR3 DNA: TGCGCCAGCCGACGGACTGGTAATGAGCAGTTCTTC. Amino acids: CASRRTGNEQFF.

The chain links TRBV27 to TRBJ1-1, with TRBD1 matching 7 bases. From germline, CDR1 is MNHEY and CDR2 SMNVEV (reference sequence). This CDR3 has 14 residues. V was pared by 7 bases and J by 3 bases, with 8 bases of the junction left unmatched. CDR3 sequence: CASKITTGDTEAFF. For the CDR3, the DNA is TGTGCCAGCAAGATTACAACAGGGGACACTGAAGCTTTCTTT.

Only a few counts were recorded for this clone. V usage is TRBV13 and J usage is TRBJ1-3, with D possibly being TRBD1 (5 bases). Trimming left V 4 bases short and J 1 base short, with 11 bases between. This CDR3 is built from 15 residues. The germline V gene has CDR1 PRHDT and CDR2 FYEKMQ (reference sequence). CDR3 sequence (DNA): TGTGCCAGCAGCTGGCGGGGGATTTCTGGAAACACCATATATTTT. Translating gives CASSWRGISGNTIYF.

This clone has only a few counts. The V call is TRBV28, the J call TRBJ1-5; D call uncertain. Trimming cost V 3 bases and J 6 bases, with 15 bases left between them. The CDR3 contains 15 residues. The germline CDR1 and CDR2 sequences are MDHEN and SYDVKM. This chain's CDR3 is CASSFHPSGSQPQHF. CDR3 DNA sequence: TGTGCCAGCAGTTTCCACCCCTCAGGCAGTCAGCCCCAGCATTTT.

This sequence joins TRBV5-1 and TRBJ2-5; 7 nucleotides line up with TRBD1. Per the germline V gene, CDR1 is SGHRS and CDR2 is YFSETQ. The V and J ends lost 4 bases and 5 bases, in that order; junction bases with no gene match: 11. The CDR3 runs 15 residues. The CDR3 DNA is TGCGCCAGCAGCCGCAACAGGGGCGTCGGGGAGACCCAGTACTTC. This sequence encodes CASSRNRGVGETQYF.

The V call is TRBV5-1, the J call TRBJ2-5; tentatively, D is TRBD1 (6 bases). The CDR3 extends over 14 amino acids. V dropped 2 bases and J dropped 1 base, with 9 bases sitting between them. The germline gives CDR1 SGHRS, CDR2 YFSETQ. This CDR3 reads CASSLQGLQETQYF. The CDR3 region has the DNA TGCGCCAGCAGCTTACAGGGTCTCCAAGAGACCCAGTACTTC. Together with reference TRBV5-1 and TRBJ2-5, the CDR3 gives the full variable domain: KAGVTQTPRYLIKTRGQQVTLSCSPISGHRSVSWYQQTPGQGLQFLFEYFSETQRNKGNFPGRFSGRQFSNSRSEMNVSTLELGDSALYLCASSLQGLQETQYFGPGTRLLVL.

V usage is TRBV18 and J usage is TRBJ2-2; no definite D call. This CDR3 contains 19 residues. Trimming removed 0 bases from V and 3 bases from J, with 20 bases in between. The germline V gene has CDR1 KGHSH and CDR2 LQKENI. The CDR3 nucleotides are TGTGCCAGCTCACCACCTCTACCAAGAAGAGATAAAGACACCGGGGAGCTGTTTTTT. Its translation: CASSPPLPRRDKDTGELFF.

The V call is TRBV10-3, the J call TRBJ1-2; D is unresolved. CDR1 and CDR2 (germline): ENHRY, SYGVKD. The CDR3 is made up of 13 amino acids. Trimming took 0 bases from V and 5 from J, leaving 7 bases between them. CDR3 bases: TGTGCCATCAGTGAGTCCGCGCCTTATGGCTACACCTTC. This gives the protein CAISESAPYGYTF.

This chain connects TRBV2 to TRBJ1-6; tentative D call: TRBD1 (5 bases). Trimming left V 9 bases short and J 0 bases short, with 9 bases between. The germline CDR1 and CDR2 sequences are SNHLY and FYNNEI. This CDR3 contains 14 residues. CDR3 DNA sequence: TGTGCCAGTTCCGACAGCTCCTATAATTCACCCCTCCACTTT. It translates to CASSDSSYNSPLHF.

The gene calls are TRBV4-3 and TRBJ1-1, with a possible D match to TRBD1 (6 bases). Trimming took off 0 bases at V and 6 bases at J, with 8 bases between the two ends. The germline CDR1 and CDR2 sequences are LGHNA and YSLEER. The CDR3 consists of 13 residues. The CDR3: CASSQETGAEAFF. The CDR3 DNA sequence: TGCGCCAGCAGCCAAGAGACAGGAGCTGAAGCTTTCTTT.

V is TRBV28 and J is TRBJ1-5; D may be TRBD1 (5 bases). This CDR3 contains 16 residues. Trimming took 2 bases from V and 0 from J, leaving 11 bases between them. From germline, CDR1 is MDHEN and CDR2 SYDVKM. The CDR3: CASSLAYRNSNQPQHF. Here the CDR3 DNA reads TGTGCCAGCAGTTTAGCTTACAGGAATAGCAATCAGCCCCAGCATTTT.

The CDR3: CASSMRASYTAFF. CDR3 DNA: TGTGCCAGTAGTATGAGAGCGTCGTATACGGCTTTCTTT. The chain joins TRBV19 to TRBJ1-1; no clear D. This CDR3 has 13 residues. Trimming pared 3 bases from V and 11 bases from J, leaving 16 bases between. CDR1 is LNHDA, CDR2 SQIVND, per germline (reference sequence). Combining the CDR3 with reference TRBV19 and TRBJ1-1 gives the whole variable domain DGGITQSPKYLFRKEGQNVTLSCEQNLNHDAMYWYRQDPGQGLRLIYYSQIVNDFQKGDIAEGYSVSREKKESFPLTVTSAQKNPTAFYLCASSMRASYTAFFGQGTRLTVV.

J is TRBJ2-2 and V is TRBV4-1, with D uncertain. Trimming cost V 1 base and J 0 bases, with 9 bases left between them. The CDR3 consists of 16 residues. The V gene's germline CDR1 is MGHRA and CDR2 YSYEKL. The CDR3 loop reads CASSQVPFANTGELFF. CDR3 bases: TGCGCCAGCAGCCAAGTTCCGTTCGCGAACACCGGGGAGCTGTTTTTT.

The count of this clone is one. The J gene is TRBJ2-7, the V gene TRBV28; 12 bases are a match to TRBD1. Trimming removed 3 bases from V and 6 bases from J; junction bases left unmatched: 6. The V gene's germline CDR1 is MDHEN and CDR2 SYDVKM. The CDR3 spans 15 residues. The CDR3 region has the DNA TGTGCCAGCAGTTTGACCGGGACAGGGGGCCGCGAGCAGTACTTC. This sequence encodes CASSLTGTGGREQYF.

This rearrangement joins TRBV5-1 to TRBJ1-6, with D possibly matching TRBD1 (5 bases). The CDR3 runs 17 residues. Germline loops: CDR1 SGHRS, CDR2 YFSETQ. V dropped 4 bases and J dropped 10 bases, with 24 bases sitting between them. In DNA, the CDR3 is TGCGCCAGCAGCAGGGAGGGGACCGAGGGTAGGACCTCACCCCTCCACTTT. Protein: CASSREGTEGRTSPLHF.